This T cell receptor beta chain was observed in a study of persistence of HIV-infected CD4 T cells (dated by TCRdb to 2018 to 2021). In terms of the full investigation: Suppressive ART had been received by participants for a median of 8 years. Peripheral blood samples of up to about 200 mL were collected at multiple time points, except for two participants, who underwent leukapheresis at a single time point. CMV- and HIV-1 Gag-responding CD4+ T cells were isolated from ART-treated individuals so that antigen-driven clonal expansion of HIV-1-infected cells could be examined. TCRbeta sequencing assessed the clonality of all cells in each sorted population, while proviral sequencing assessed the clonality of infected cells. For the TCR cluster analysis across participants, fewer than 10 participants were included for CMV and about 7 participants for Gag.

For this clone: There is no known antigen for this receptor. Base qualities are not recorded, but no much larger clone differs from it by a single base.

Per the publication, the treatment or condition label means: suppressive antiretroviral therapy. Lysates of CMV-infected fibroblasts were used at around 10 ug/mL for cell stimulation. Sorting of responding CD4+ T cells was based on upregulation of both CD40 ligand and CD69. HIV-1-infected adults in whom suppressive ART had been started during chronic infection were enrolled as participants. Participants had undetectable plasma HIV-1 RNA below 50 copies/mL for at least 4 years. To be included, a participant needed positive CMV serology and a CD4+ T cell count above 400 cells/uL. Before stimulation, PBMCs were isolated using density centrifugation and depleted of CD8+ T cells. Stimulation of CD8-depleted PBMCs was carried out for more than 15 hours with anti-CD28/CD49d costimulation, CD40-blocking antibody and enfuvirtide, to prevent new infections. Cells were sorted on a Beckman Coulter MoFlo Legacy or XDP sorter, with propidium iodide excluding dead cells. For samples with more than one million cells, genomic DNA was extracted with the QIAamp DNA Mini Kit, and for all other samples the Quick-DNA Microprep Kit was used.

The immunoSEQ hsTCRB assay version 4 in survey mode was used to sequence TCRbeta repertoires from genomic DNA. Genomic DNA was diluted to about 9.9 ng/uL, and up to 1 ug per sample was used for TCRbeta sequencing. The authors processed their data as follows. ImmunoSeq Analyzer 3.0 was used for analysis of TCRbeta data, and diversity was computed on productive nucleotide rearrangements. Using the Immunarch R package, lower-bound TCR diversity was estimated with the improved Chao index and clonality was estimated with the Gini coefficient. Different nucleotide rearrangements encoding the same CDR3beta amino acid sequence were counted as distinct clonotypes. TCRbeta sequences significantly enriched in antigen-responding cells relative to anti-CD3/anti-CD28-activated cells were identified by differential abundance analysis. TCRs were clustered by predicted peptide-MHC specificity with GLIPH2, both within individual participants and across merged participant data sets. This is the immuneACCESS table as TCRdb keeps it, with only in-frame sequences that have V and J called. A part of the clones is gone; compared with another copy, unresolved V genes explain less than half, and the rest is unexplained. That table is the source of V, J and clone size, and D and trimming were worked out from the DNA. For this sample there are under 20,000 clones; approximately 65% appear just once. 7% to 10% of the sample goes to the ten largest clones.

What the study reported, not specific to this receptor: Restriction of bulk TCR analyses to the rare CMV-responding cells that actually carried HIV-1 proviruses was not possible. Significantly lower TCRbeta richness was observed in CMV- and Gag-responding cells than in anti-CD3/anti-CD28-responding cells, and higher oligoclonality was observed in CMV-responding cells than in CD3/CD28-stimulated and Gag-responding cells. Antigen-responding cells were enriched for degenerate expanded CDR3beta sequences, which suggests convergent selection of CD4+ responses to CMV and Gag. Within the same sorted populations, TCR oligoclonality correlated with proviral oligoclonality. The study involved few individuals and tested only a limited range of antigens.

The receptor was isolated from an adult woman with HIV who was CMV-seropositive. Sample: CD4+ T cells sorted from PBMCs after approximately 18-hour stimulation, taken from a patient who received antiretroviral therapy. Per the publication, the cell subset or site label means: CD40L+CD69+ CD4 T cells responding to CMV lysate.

The sequence in DNA is TGTGCCAGCGGATCGGGACAGGGGTTATCTAGTAACTATGGCTACACCTTC. Protein translation: CASGSGQGLSSNYGYTF. The V and J segments used are TRBV27 and TRBJ1-2; 10 nucleotides in the junction match TRBD1. From V the trimming removes 8 bases and from J it removes 1 base, while the gene matches leave 13 bases of the junction unaccounted for. From a lookup of the germline V gene (reference sequence), CDR1 and CDR2 are MNHEY and SMNVEV. There are 17 amino acids in the CDR3, from cysteine to phenylalanine inclusive. The CDR3 DNA has 51 bases and is translated from base 1.